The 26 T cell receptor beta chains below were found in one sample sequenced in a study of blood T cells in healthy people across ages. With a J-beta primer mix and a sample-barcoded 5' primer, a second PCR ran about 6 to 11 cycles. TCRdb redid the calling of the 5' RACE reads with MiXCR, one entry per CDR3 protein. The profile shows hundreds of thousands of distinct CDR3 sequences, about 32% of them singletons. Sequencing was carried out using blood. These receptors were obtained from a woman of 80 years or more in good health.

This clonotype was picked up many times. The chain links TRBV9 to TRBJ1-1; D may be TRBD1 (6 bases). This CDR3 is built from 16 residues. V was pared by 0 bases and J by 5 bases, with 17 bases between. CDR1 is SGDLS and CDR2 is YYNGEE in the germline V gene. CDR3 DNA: TGTGCCAGCAGCGTAGCTTCGGGGGGGGCCGATACTGAAGCTTTCTTT. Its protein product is CASSVASGGADTEAFF.

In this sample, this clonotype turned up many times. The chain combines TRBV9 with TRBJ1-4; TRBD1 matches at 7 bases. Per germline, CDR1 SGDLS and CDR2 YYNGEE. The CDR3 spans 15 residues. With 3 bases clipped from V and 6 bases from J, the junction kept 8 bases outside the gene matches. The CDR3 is CASSESGQKDEKLFF. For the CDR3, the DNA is TGTGCCAGCAGCGAGTCGGGACAGAAGGATGAAAAACTGTTTTTT.

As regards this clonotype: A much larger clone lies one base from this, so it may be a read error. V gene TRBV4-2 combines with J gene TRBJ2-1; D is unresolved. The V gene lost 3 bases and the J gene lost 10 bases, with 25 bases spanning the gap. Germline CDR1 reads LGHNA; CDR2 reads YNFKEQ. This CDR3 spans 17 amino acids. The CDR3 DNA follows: TGTGCCAGCAGCCACAGCTCTAGTGGATCTCTATACGACGAGCAGTTCTTC. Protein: CASSHSSSGSLYDEQFF.

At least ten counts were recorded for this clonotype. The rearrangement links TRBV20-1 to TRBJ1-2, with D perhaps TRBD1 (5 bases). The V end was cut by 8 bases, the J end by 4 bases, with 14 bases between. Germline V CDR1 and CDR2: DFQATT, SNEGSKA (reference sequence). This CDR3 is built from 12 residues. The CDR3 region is CSSSGDVYGYTF. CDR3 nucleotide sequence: TGCAGTTCATCGGGGGACGTCTATGGCTACACCTTC.

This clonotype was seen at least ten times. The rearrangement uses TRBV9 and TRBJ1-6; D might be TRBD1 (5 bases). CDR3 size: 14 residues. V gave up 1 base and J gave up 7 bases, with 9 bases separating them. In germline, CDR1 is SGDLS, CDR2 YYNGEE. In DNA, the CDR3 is TGTGCCAGCAGCGTAAGGGGCAGCAATTCACCCCTCCACTTT. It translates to CASSVRGSNSPLHF.

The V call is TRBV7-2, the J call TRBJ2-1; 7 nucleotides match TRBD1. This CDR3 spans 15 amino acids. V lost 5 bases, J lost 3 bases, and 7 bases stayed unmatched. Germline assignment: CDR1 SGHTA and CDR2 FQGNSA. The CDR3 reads CASSVSGQVYNEQFF. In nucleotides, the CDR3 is TGTGCCAGCAGCGTATCAGGACAGGTCTACAATGAGCAGTTCTTC. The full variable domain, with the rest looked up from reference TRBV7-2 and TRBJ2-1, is GAGVSQSPSNKVTEKGKDVELRCDPISGHTALYWYRQSLGQGLEFLIYFQGNSAPDKSGLPSDRFSAERTGGSVSTLTIQRTQQEDSAVYLCASSVSGQVYNEQFFGPGTRLTVL.

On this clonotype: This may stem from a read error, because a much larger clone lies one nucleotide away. The chain's CDR3 is CASSVEARGRYGYTF. In DNA form, the CDR3 reads TGTGCCAGCAGCGTAGAGGCCAGGGGGCGGTACGGCTACACCTTC. The J gene is TRBJ1-2, the V gene TRBV9; 8 bases agree with TRBD1. The CDR3 has 15 amino acids. Germline-derived CDR1 and CDR2 are SGDLS and YYNGEE. The junction had 9 bases not matched to a gene; V was cut back by 0 bases and J by 8 bases.

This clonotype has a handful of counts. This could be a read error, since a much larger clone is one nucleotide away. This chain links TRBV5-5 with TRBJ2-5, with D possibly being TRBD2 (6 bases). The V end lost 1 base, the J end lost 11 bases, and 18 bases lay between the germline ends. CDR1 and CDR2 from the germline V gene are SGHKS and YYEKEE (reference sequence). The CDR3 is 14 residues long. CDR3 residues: CASSLTIRGNEQYF. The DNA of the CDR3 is TGTGCCAGCAGCTTGACTATCCGGGGGAATGAGCAGTACTTC.

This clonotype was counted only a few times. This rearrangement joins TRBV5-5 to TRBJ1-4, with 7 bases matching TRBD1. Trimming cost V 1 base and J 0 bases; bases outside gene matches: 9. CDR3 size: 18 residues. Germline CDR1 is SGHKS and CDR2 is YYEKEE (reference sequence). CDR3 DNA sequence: TGTGCCAGCAGCTTGAGGTTTGCGGGGACAGCAACTAATGAAAAACTGTTTTTT. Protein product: CASSLRFAGTATNEKLFF. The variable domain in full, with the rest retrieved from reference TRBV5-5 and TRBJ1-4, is DAGVTQSPTHLIKTRGQQVTLRCSPISGHKSVSWYQQVLGQGPQFIFQYYEKEERGRGNFPDRFSARQFPNYSSELNVNALLLGDSALYLCASSLRFAGTATNEKLFFGSGTQLSVL.

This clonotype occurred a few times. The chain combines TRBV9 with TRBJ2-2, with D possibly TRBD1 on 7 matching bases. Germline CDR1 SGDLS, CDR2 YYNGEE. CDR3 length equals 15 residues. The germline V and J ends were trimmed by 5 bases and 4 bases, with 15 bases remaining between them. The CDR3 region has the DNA TGTGCCAGCAGGGAGGGGGCTCGGGCCACCGGGGAGCTGTTTTTT. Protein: CASREGARATGELFF.

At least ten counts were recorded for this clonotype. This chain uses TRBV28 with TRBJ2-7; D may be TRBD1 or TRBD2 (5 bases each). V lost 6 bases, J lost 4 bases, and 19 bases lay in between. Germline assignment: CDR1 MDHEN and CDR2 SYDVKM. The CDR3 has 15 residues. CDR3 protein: CASRKRPGRSYEQYF. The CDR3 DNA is TGTGCCAGCAGAAAACGACCGGGACGATCTTACGAGCAGTACTTC.

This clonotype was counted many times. The CDR3 DNA reads TGTGCCAGCTCACCACGGGGGACCACAGATACGCAGTATTTT. Residues: CASSPRGTTDTQYF. The chain uses TRBV18 and TRBJ2-3; the D call may be TRBD1 or TRBD2 (5 bases each). CDR1 and CDR2 (germline): KGHSH, LQKENI. This CDR3 contains 14 residues. V was pared by 1 base and J by 2 bases, with 7 bases between.

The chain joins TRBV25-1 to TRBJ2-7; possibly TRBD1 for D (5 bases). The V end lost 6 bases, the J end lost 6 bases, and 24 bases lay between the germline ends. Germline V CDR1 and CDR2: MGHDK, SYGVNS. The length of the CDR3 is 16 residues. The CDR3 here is CASSPSSTEDFGEQYF. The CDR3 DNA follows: TGTGCCAGCAGCCCATCGTCGACAGAGGATTTTGGCGAGCAGTACTTC.

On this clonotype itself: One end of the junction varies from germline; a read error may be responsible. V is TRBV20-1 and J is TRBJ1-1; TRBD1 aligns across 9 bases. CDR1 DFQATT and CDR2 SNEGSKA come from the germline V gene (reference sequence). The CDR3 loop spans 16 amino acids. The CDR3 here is CGARDTGTGLFAEAFF. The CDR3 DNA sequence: TGCGGTGCTAGGGACACCGGGACAGGGCTTTTTGCTGAAGCTTTCTTT.

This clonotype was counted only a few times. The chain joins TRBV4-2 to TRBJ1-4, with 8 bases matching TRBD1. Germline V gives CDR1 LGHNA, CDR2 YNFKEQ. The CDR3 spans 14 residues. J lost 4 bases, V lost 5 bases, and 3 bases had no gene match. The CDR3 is CASSGQGVNEKLFF. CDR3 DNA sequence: TGTGCCAGCAGCGGACAGGGCGTTAATGAAAAACTGTTTTTT.

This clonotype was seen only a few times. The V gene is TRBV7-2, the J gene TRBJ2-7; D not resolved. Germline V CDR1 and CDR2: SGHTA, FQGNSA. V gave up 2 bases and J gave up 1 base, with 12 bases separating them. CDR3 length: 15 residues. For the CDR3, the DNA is TGTGCCAGCAGCTTATCCGGCGTAATGTCCTACGAGCAGTACTTC. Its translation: CASSLSGVMSYEQYF.

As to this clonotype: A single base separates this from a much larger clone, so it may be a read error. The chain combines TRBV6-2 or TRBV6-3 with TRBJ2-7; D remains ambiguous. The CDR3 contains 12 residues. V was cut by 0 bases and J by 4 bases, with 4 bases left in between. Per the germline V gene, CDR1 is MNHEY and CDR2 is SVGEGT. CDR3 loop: CASSYSQYEQYF. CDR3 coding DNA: TGTGCCAGCAGTTACTCTCAGTACGAGCAGTACTTC.

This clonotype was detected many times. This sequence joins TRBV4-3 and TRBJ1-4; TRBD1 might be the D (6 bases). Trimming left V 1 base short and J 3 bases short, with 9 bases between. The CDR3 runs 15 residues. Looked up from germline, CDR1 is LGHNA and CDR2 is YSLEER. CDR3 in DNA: TGCGCCAGCAGCCAAGTTAGGACAGCTAATGAAAAACTGTTTTTT. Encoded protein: CASSQVRTANEKLFF.

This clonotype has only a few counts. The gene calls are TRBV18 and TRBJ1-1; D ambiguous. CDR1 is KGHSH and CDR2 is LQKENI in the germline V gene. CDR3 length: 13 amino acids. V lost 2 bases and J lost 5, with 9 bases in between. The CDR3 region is CASSPKGGTEAFF. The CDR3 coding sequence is TGTGCCAGCTCACCAAAGGGAGGGACTGAAGCTTTCTTT.

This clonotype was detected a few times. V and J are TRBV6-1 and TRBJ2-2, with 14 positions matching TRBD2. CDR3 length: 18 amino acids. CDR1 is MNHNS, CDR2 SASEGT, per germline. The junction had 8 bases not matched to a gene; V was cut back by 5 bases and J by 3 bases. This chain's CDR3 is CASSKKTSGGAHTGELFF. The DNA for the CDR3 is TGTGCCAGCAGTAAGAAGACTAGCGGGGGGGCCCACACCGGGGAGCTGTTTTTT.

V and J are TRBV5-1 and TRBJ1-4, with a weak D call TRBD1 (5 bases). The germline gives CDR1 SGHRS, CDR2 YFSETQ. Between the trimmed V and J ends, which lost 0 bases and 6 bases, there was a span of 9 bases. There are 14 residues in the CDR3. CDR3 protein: CASSLAPGDEKLFF. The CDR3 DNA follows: TGCGCCAGCAGCTTGGCCCCGGGGGATGAAAAACTGTTTTTT.

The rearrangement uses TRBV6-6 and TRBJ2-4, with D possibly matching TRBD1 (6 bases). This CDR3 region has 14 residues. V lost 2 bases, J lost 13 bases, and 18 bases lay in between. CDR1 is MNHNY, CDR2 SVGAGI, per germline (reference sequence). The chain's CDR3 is CASSYGGSLGEQYF. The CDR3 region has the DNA TGTGCCAGCAGTTACGGGGGCAGCCTCGGGGAGCAGTACTTC.

The CDR3 DNA reads TGCAGTGCGCCGCTAGCGGGGGGGCCAGATACGCAGTATTTT. Translating gives CSAPLAGGPDTQYF. The chain combines TRBV20-1 with TRBJ2-3; the match to TRBD2 covers 12 bases. Germline V gene lookup returns CDR1 DFQATT and CDR2 SNEGSKA (reference sequence). The CDR3 covers 14 residues. J lost 4 bases, V lost 6 bases, and 5 bases had no gene match.

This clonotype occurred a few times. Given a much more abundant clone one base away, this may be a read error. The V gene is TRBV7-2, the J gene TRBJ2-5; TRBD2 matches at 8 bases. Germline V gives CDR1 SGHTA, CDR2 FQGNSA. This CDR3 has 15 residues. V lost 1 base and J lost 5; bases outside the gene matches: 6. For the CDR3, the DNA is TGTGCCAGCAGCTTAGGCGGGGGGTTCTCGGAGACCCAGTACTTC. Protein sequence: CASSLGGGFSETQYF.

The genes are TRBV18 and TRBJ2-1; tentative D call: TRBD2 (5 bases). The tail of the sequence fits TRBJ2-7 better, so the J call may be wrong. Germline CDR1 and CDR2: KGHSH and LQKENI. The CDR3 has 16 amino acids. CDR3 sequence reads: CASSHGTGSSYNEQYF. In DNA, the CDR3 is TGTGCCAGCTCACACGGCACGGGGAGCTCCTACAATGAGCAGTACTTC.

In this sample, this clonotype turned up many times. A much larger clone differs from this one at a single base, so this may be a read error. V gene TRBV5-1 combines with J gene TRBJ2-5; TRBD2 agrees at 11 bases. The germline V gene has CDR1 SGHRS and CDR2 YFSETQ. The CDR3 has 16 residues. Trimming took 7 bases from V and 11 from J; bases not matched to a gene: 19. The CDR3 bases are TGCGCCAGCCGAGTAGCGGGGGGGGTTATTAACAATGAGCAGTACTTC. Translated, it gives CASRVAGGVINNEQYF.